This entry describes one T cell receptor beta chain. One end of the junction is discordant with germline, which a read error may explain. CDR3 length: 13 amino acids. Germline CDR1 and CDR2: SGHTA and FQGTGA. The sample comes from a study of blood T cell repertoires in COVID-19. Study overall: COVID-19 samples, acute and convalescent, were from the United States, Italy and Spain. Sample material is recorded as cDNA or gDNA derived from T cells, B-cell-depleted T cells, or PBMCs.

Original processing notes: Scientists estimated how many nucleated cells there were by amplifying reference gene primers. Assay used: immunoSEQ multiplex PCR; TCRdb lists only in-frame clones, some missing. V, J and clone size are taken as reported in that table, and D and trimming were inferred from the DNA itself. The sample includes 150,000 to 180,000 clones, approximately 80% of them seen just once. The TCR comes from an older woman with acute or convalescent COVID-19. The chain has TRBV7-3 and TRBJ2-1; 7 bases are a match to TRBD2. Sequences were obtained from peripheral blood. DNA of the CDR3: TGTGCCAGCAGCCGAGGTCTTATGGGACTAACGGTCTTC. Its protein is CASSRGLMGLTVF.